This T cell receptor (beta chain) was observed in a study of blood T cell repertoires in COVID-19 (dated by TCRdb to about 2020). Turning to the overall study: Samples covering the acute and convalescent phases of COVID-19 were provided by collaborators in the United States, Italy and Spain. The prospective study material was composed of cDNA or gDNA derived from T cells, B-cell-depleted T cells, or PBMCs. Subjects who had been exposed to COVID-19, were actively infected with it, or had recovered from it provided the deeply sampled blood TCRbeta repertoires that made up the dataset. The repertoires were released in a freely available public database intended as a resource for research on the immune response to SARS-CoV-2. The samples were drawn from the first 160 participants of the ongoing ImmuneRACE study and from 1,200 or so subjects provided by 6 global collaborators. A de-identified subject ID, COVID-19 status, age in years and sex were almost always included in the sample metadata. HLA class I and class II types, where available, came from metadata supplied by the sample provider rather than from assay-based typing.

Findings and caveats that apply to the study as a whole: The amount of clinical and demographic metadata varied by source and participant and was provided uncurated.

TCRbeta CDR3 regions were amplified from genomic DNA using the immunoSEQ Assay, a bias-controlled multiplex PCR. For the original study's pipeline: Nucleated cell counts per sample were estimated from amplification of reference gene primers within the assay. To quantify the absolute abundance of each unique TCRbeta CDR3 rearrangement, sequence reads were collapsed and filtered. For each sample, productive Simpson clonality was calculated by taking the square root of Simpson's diversity index across productive rearrangements. TCRdb stores this immuneACCESS table with in-frame sequences only. Part of the clones is absent; in the studies checked, under half of the shortfall reflects unresolved V genes, and no reason is known for the rest. V, J and clone size derive from that table, while D and trimming were established from the DNA sequence. Across this sample there are about 230,000 clones, with approximately 89% seen only once. The top ten constitute about 2.3% of the sample.

Participants in the prospective study were aged about 18 to 95 years, lived in some 24 United States geographic areas, and enrolled through a virtual design. Cohort assignment in the prospective study relied on participant-reported clinical history from a screening survey and a study questionnaire. Mobile phlebotomists in the prospective study collected whole blood, serum and a nasopharyngeal or oropharyngeal swab from every participant. Additional blood draws and questionnaires over an approximately two-month period could optionally be provided by prospective study participants. Blood samples from the prospective study were shipped frozen or at room temperature prior to DNA extraction. The germline ends are 12 bases apart after V is trimmed by 0 bases and J by 0 bases. The CDR3 holds 16 amino acids from the cysteine to the phenylalanine. The entry retains the CDR3 DNA only, 48 bases that are in frame from base 1. Via the germline V gene, CDR1 is LGHNA and CDR2 YNFKEQ.

Turning to this clone: No antigen is known for it. One base away there is no much larger clone; base qualities are not given.

This receptor chain uses TRBV4-2 and TRBJ2-7; a weak D assignment points to TRBD2 (5 bases agree). The clonotype originates from a woman aged 40 to 55 with acute COVID-19. The sample was PBMCs or T cells enriched from blood (not recorded which). The CDR3 amino acid sequence is: CASSQDYPGSSYEQYF. In nucleotide form, the sequence is TGTGCCAGCAGCCAAGATTATCCGGGGAGCTCCTACGAGCAGTACTTC.